The rows below give T cell receptor beta chains drawn from one sample of a study of cytomegalovirus exposure and HLA in healthy donors. Sequenced by immunoSEQ multiplex PCR; TCRdb stores in-frame clones only, minus some. The sample includes approximately 120,000 clones, around 80% of them seen just once. The specimen was PBMCs. The receptors were sampled from a woman aged 60-75 years in good health and CMV-seropositive. CDR3s include the opening cysteine and the closing phenylalanine or tryptophan. Each record gives: D gene, V gene, clone size, J gene, CDR3 DNA, CDR3 protein. A D gene is named only where the DNA matches it firmly. The listing skips clone size in some rows; elsewhere it reads once, few, many or a size class.

d_call: .; v_call: TRBV7-3; clone_size: .; j_call: TRBJ1-1; cdr3_nt: TGTGCCAGCAGCTTAGCTAGCACCGGGGGGGAAACTGAAGCTTTCTTT; cdr3_aa: CASSLASTGGETEAFF
d_call: .; v_call: TRBV9; clone_size: .; j_call: TRBJ1-2; cdr3_nt: TGTGCCAGCAGCGACCAGTACTATGGCTACACCTTC; cdr3_aa: CASSDQYYGYTF
d_call: .; v_call: TRBV5-1; clone_size: .; j_call: TRBJ2-3; cdr3_nt: TGCGCCAGCAGCTCGGCGGTAGGGGCCCCTGCGCAGTATTTT; cdr3_aa: CASSSAVGAPAQYF
d_call: .; v_call: TRBV7-9; clone_size: .; j_call: TRBJ1-3; cdr3_nt: TGTTCCAGCAGCTTACGGACAGAATGGACCATATATTTT; cdr3_aa: CSSSLRTEWTIYF
d_call: .; v_call: TRBV4-2; clone_size: once; j_call: TRBJ2-2; cdr3_nt: TGTGCCAGCAGCCAAGGGCAGAACACCGGGGAGCTGTTTTTT; cdr3_aa: CASSQGQNTGELFF
d_call: .; v_call: TRBV5-1; clone_size: .; j_call: TRBJ1-2; cdr3_nt: TGCGCCAGCAGCCAGACAGACTACTATGGCTACACCTTC; cdr3_aa: CASSQTDYYGYTF
d_call: TRBD1; v_call: TRBV2; clone_size: once; j_call: TRBJ2-4; cdr3_nt: TGTGCCAGCAGTGAGCCGGGACAGATAGCCAAAAACATTCAGTACTTC; cdr3_aa: CASSEPGQIAKNIQYF
d_call: .; v_call: TRBV9; clone_size: .; j_call: TRBJ1-4; cdr3_nt: TGTGCCAGCAGCGCGACAGCAACTAATGAAAAACTGTTTTTT; cdr3_aa: CASSATATNEKLFF
d_call: TRBD1; v_call: TRBV28; clone_size: .; j_call: TRBJ2-7; cdr3_nt: TGTGCCAGCAGTTTAGGGACAGGGGGCCGAGAGCAGTACTTC; cdr3_aa: CASSLGTGGREQYF
d_call: .; v_call: TRBV19; clone_size: .; j_call: TRBJ1-2; cdr3_nt: TGTGCCAGTCGTTCAGGGGTGGGCCTACCAACCAACTATGGCTACACCTTC; cdr3_aa: CASRSGVGLPTNYGYTF
d_call: .; v_call: TRBV7-9; clone_size: .; j_call: TRBJ1-1; cdr3_nt: TGTGCCAGCAGCTTGGGGAGGCAGGGCACTGAAGCTTTCTTT; cdr3_aa: CASSLGRQGTEAFF
d_call: TRBD1; v_call: TRBV9; clone_size: .; j_call: TRBJ1-6; cdr3_nt: TGTGCCAGCAGCGCGGGACAGGGGCATAATTCACCCCTCCACTTT; cdr3_aa: CASSAGQGHNSPLHF
d_call: TRBD1; v_call: TRBV4-1; clone_size: .; j_call: TRBJ1-2; cdr3_nt: TGCGCCAGCAGCCCAAGCCCGACAGGGGGGTTAACCTATGGCTACACCTTC; cdr3_aa: CASSPSPTGGLTYGYTF
d_call: TRBD1; v_call: TRBV30; clone_size: .; j_call: TRBJ1-4; cdr3_nt: TGTGCCTGGAGTGTACGGGGGACAGGGAATGAAAAACTGTTTTTT; cdr3_aa: CAWSVRGTGNEKLFF
d_call: .; v_call: TRBV29-1; clone_size: .; j_call: TRBJ2-1; cdr3_nt: TGCAGCGTTGTGCTAGCACTTGGGGTAAATGAGCAGTTCTTC; cdr3_aa: CSVVLALGVNEQFF
d_call: TRBD2; v_call: TRBV7-8; clone_size: .; j_call: TRBJ2-7; cdr3_nt: TGTGCCAGCAGCTTAGAGCTAGCGGGAGTTTACGAGCAGTACTTC; cdr3_aa: CASSLELAGVYEQYF
d_call: .; v_call: TRBV6-1; clone_size: .; j_call: TRBJ1-1; cdr3_nt: TGTGCCAGCAGGAATAGGGAGGCTGAAGCTTTCTTT; cdr3_aa: CASRNREAEAFF
d_call: .; v_call: TRBV4-1; clone_size: .; j_call: TRBJ1-1; cdr3_nt: TGCGCCAGCAGCCTCGTCCAGGGGTATGATGCTGAAGCTTTCTTT; cdr3_aa: CASSLVQGYDAEAFF
d_call: TRBD1; v_call: TRBV5-5; clone_size: .; j_call: TRBJ2-1; cdr3_nt: TGTGCCAGCAGCTGGGACAGGGATTTCCCGATATACAATGAGCAGTTCTTC; cdr3_aa: CASSWDRDFPIYNEQFF
d_call: TRBD1; v_call: TRBV27; clone_size: .; j_call: TRBJ2-1; cdr3_nt: TGTGCCAGCAGCCGGGACAGTTACAATGAGCAGTTCTTC; cdr3_aa: CASSRDSYNEQFF
d_call: TRBD2; v_call: TRBV2; clone_size: .; j_call: TRBJ2-1; cdr3_nt: TGTGCCAGCAGACCCGGGACAGGGGGACTAGCGGGACCCAGTGAGCAGTTCTTC; cdr3_aa: CASRPGTGGLAGPSEQFF
d_call: .; v_call: TRBV11-2; clone_size: .; j_call: TRBJ1-2; cdr3_nt: TGTGCCAGCAGCTTAGGGGGGCAGGGAGGCTACACCTTC; cdr3_aa: CASSLGGQGGYTF
d_call: TRBD1; v_call: TRBV4-3; clone_size: .; j_call: TRBJ2-7; cdr3_nt: TGCGCCAGCAGCCGCTCACCATCCGGGACAGTCGCCTACGAGCAGTACTTC; cdr3_aa: CASSRSPSGTVAYEQYF
d_call: TRBD1; v_call: TRBV7-9; clone_size: .; j_call: TRBJ1-2; cdr3_nt: TGTGCCAGCAGCTTAGCGGCACAGGGGGCTAGGTATGGCTACACCTTC; cdr3_aa: CASSLAAQGARYGYTF
d_call: .; v_call: TRBV2; clone_size: .; j_call: TRBJ1-1; cdr3_nt: TGTGCCAGCAGTACACAGGGCAACACTGAAGCTTTCTTT; cdr3_aa: CASSTQGNTEAFF
d_call: TRBD1; v_call: TRBV5-4; clone_size: .; j_call: TRBJ2-5; cdr3_nt: TGTGCCAGCAGCCCACCCAGGCCTTGGACAGGGGAAGAGACCCAGTACTTC; cdr3_aa: CASSPPRPWTGEETQYF
d_call: TRBD2; v_call: TRBV19; clone_size: .; j_call: TRBJ2-3; cdr3_nt: TGTGCCAGTAGTATTCACGTAGCGGGGGGAGCAGATACGCAGTATTTT; cdr3_aa: CASSIHVAGGADTQYF
d_call: .; v_call: TRBV7-6; clone_size: .; j_call: TRBJ2-5; cdr3_nt: TGTGCCAGCAGCTTAGGTTTGCGAGAGACCCAGTACTTC; cdr3_aa: CASSLGLRETQYF
d_call: .; v_call: TRBV7-2; clone_size: .; j_call: TRBJ2-5; cdr3_nt: TGTGCCAGCAGCTTGACTCGCGGGGAGACCCAGTACTTC; cdr3_aa: CASSLTRGETQYF
d_call: TRBD2; v_call: TRBV11-1; clone_size: .; j_call: TRBJ2-7; cdr3_nt: TGTGCCAGCAGCTTAGCGCGAACTAGCGGCGAGCAGTACTTC; cdr3_aa: CASSLARTSGEQYF
d_call: .; v_call: TRBV7-3; clone_size: .; j_call: TRBJ1-1; cdr3_nt: TGTGCCAGCAGTCAACAACTGAACACTGAAGCTTTCTTT; cdr3_aa: CASSQQLNTEAFF
d_call: TRBD2; v_call: TRBV10-3; clone_size: once; j_call: TRBJ2-7; cdr3_nt: TGTGCCACGCGGGAGGAAAACTCCTACGAGCAGTACTTC; cdr3_aa: CATREENSYEQYF
d_call: TRBD1; v_call: TRBV28; clone_size: once; j_call: TRBJ1-2; cdr3_nt: TGTGCCAGCAGCCAGGGGGCTGTCAACTATGGCTACACCTTC; cdr3_aa: CASSQGAVNYGYTF
d_call: TRBD2; v_call: TRBV6-4; clone_size: .; j_call: TRBJ2-3; cdr3_nt: TGTGCCAGCAGTTACCGGGGGGTACCCACAGATACGCAGTATTTT; cdr3_aa: CASSYRGVPTDTQYF
d_call: .; v_call: TRBV7-8; clone_size: .; j_call: TRBJ2-1; cdr3_nt: TGTGCCAGCTCCTCCCGAGGGAGGTCCTACAATGAGCAGTTCTTC; cdr3_aa: CASSSRGRSYNEQFF
d_call: .; v_call: TRBV6-5; clone_size: few; j_call: TRBJ1-2; cdr3_nt: TGTGCCAGCAGCCCCGTAGAAAACTATGGCTACACCTTC; cdr3_aa: CASSPVENYGYTF
d_call: .; v_call: TRBV4-2; clone_size: .; j_call: TRBJ2-1; cdr3_nt: TGTGCCAGCAGCCAACGCACAGGGAATTTGTATGAGCAGTTCTTC; cdr3_aa: CASSQRTGNLYEQFF
d_call: TRBD2; v_call: TRBV29-1; clone_size: few; j_call: TRBJ2-1; cdr3_nt: TGCAGCACCGGGATTTCGGCGGGAGTAGGTGAGCAGTTCTTC; cdr3_aa: CSTGISAGVGEQFF
d_call: TRBD1; v_call: TRBV5-1; clone_size: .; j_call: TRBJ1-1; cdr3_nt: TGCGCCAGCAGGGGGACAGGGGGCTTGAACACTGAAGCTTTCTTT; cdr3_aa: CASRGTGGLNTEAFF
d_call: .; v_call: TRBV2; clone_size: once; j_call: TRBJ1-2; cdr3_nt: TGTGCCAGCAGTGAAACGCAGGCTGGCTACACCTTC; cdr3_aa: CASSETQAGYTF
d_call: .; v_call: TRBV19; clone_size: .; j_call: TRBJ2-7; cdr3_nt: TGTGCCAGTAGTACTGGCCTCGAGCAGTACTTC; cdr3_aa: CASSTGLEQYF
d_call: TRBD2; v_call: TRBV5-1; clone_size: .; j_call: TRBJ2-7; cdr3_nt: TGCGCCAGCAGCTTGGCCGTTATGGGCGGGAGTACACCCTATGAGCAGTACTTC; cdr3_aa: CASSLAVMGGSTPYEQYF
d_call: .; v_call: TRBV19; clone_size: .; j_call: TRBJ2-5; cdr3_nt: TGTGCCAGTAGTGGGTTTCCAGGTCCTGAGGGAGAGACCCAGTACTTC; cdr3_aa: CASSGFPGPEGETQYF
d_call: .; v_call: TRBV9; clone_size: few; j_call: TRBJ2-3; cdr3_nt: TGTGCCAGCAGCGTAGGAGGGGGGGCCACAGATACGCAGTATTTT; cdr3_aa: CASSVGGGATDTQYF
d_call: TRBD1; v_call: TRBV5-6; clone_size: .; j_call: TRBJ2-5; cdr3_nt: TGTGCCAGCAGCTTGTCTACAGGGGGAAGGGTGACCCAGTACTTC; cdr3_aa: CASSLSTGGRVTQYF
d_call: TRBD2; v_call: TRBV9; clone_size: .; j_call: TRBJ2-1; cdr3_nt: TGTGCCAGCAGCTTGACTAGCGGGGGGTACAATGAGCAGTTCTTC; cdr3_aa: CASSLTSGGYNEQFF
d_call: TRBD1; v_call: TRBV29-1; clone_size: .; j_call: TRBJ2-5; cdr3_nt: TGCAGCGGAACAGGGGCCCAAGAGACCCAGTACTTC; cdr3_aa: CSGTGAQETQYF
d_call: TRBD1; v_call: TRBV7-2; clone_size: .; j_call: TRBJ2-5; cdr3_nt: TGTGCCAGCAAGTATCAGGGGGCGAACCAAGAGACCCAGTACTTC; cdr3_aa: CASKYQGANQETQYF
d_call: TRBD1; v_call: TRBV7-2; clone_size: .; j_call: TRBJ1-5; cdr3_nt: TGTGCCAGCAGCTTAGACGGGACAGTACCCGAGCGGCCCCAGCATTTT; cdr3_aa: CASSLDGTVPERPQHF
d_call: .; v_call: TRBV9; clone_size: few; j_call: TRBJ2-1; cdr3_nt: TGTGCCAGCAGCGTTTCCACTAGCCTCTCCTACAATGAGCAGTTCTTC; cdr3_aa: CASSVSTSLSYNEQFF
d_call: TRBD2; v_call: TRBV27; clone_size: .; j_call: TRBJ2-2; cdr3_nt: TGTGCCAGCAGTTTAAGCGGGAGGACCACGCCGAACACCGGGGAGCTGTTTTTT; cdr3_aa: CASSLSGRTTPNTGELFF